The 5 T cell receptor beta chains listed next were all sequenced from one sample in a study of blood T cells in healthy people across ages. A J-beta primer mix and a sample-barcoded 5' primer were used in a second PCR of about 6 to 12 cycles. TCRdb reanalysed the 5' RACE reads using MiXCR and keeps one entry per CDR3 protein. Found here are fewer than 950,000 distinct CDR3 sequences, approximately 35% of them singletons; the top ten hold 13%. The sample taken for sequencing was blood. These receptors all come from a man in his late teens or twenties in good health.

Ten or more counts support this clonotype. The chain combines TRBV12-3 or TRBV12-4 with TRBJ2-1, with TRBD2 as a possible D gene (6 bases). The CDR3 loop spans 14 amino acids. With 2 bases removed from V and 6 bases from J, the gap between germline ends came to 11 bases. The CDR3 nucleotides are TGTGCCAGCAGTTTAACTAGCCGGGGCAATGAGCAGTTCTTC. Translation: CASSLTSRGNEQFF.

The chain couples TRBV14 to TRBJ1-1; D not certain. CDR3 length: 14 residues. Germline CDR1 SGHDN, CDR2 FVKESK. Trimming took 0 bases from V and 8 from J, leaving 13 bases between them. The CDR3 loop is CASSQDPWVFEAFF. In DNA form, the CDR3 reads TGTGCCAGCAGCCAAGATCCCTGGGTCTTCGAAGCTTTCTTT.

The J gene is TRBJ2-3, the V gene TRBV18, with D uncertain. Trimming shortened V by 0 bases and J by 2 bases, and 3 bases separated the two germline ends. The CDR3 runs 13 residues. Germline V gene sequence: CDR1 KGHSH, CDR2 LQKENI. The CDR3 DNA sequence: TGTGCCAGCTCACCACCGACCACAGATACGCAGTATTTT. Its protein is CASSPPTTDTQYF.

This clonotype was seen a few times. This sequence joins TRBV3-1 and TRBJ2-3; D is ambiguous. V gave up 5 bases and J gave up 4 bases, with 7 bases separating them. CDR3 length: 12 amino acids. The germline gives CDR1 LGHDT, CDR2 YNNKEL (reference sequence). CDR3 in amino acids: CASSAPSDTQYF. The CDR3 DNA reads as TGTGCCAGCAGCGCCCCGTCAGATACGCAGTATTTT.

The rearrangement joins TRBV20-1 to TRBJ1-2, with D possibly matching TRBD1 (5 bases). CDR1 and CDR2 (germline): DFQATT, SNEGSKA (reference sequence). The CDR3 is made up of 15 amino acids. V was pared by 6 bases and J by 3 bases, with 20 bases between. CDR3 DNA: TGCAGTGCCAACCGGGGTTGGGGCGGTGACTATGGCTACACCTTC. This translates into CSANRGWGGDYGYTF.